Below, 22 T cell receptor beta chains from the same sample are listed, as sequenced in a study of OX40 agonist ivuxolimab in advanced cancers. The data were produced by immunoSEQ multiplex PCR, yet TCRdb's version contains in-frame clones alone and is incomplete. The table has some 80,000 clones, around 86% seen once. This sample comprised CD4+ or CD8+ T cells sorted from blood, obtained in a trial of the OX40 agonist ivuxolimab. The receptors shown here come from an adult with an advanced solid tumor such as melanoma, head and neck, liver or kidney cancer.

CDR3 sequence: CSATLGGEQFF. The CDR3, as DNA: TGCAGTGCTACCCTAGGGGGTGAGCAGTTCTTC. The chain links TRBV20-1 to TRBJ2-1; D may be TRBD1 (6 bases). Germline lookup yields CDR1 DFQATT and CDR2 SNEGSKA (reference sequence). Trimming pared 4 bases from V and 9 bases from J, leaving 10 bases between. The CDR3 is made up of 11 amino acids.

The chain is built from TRBV30 and TRBJ2-1; no firm D call. The CDR3 totals 13 residues. CDR1 and CDR2 (germline): GTSNPN, SVGIG (reference sequence). Trimming left V 0 bases short and J 9 bases short, with 12 bases between. CDR3 sequence reads: CAWSVHPKTEQFF. The DNA of the CDR3 is TGTGCCTGGAGTGTACACCCGAAGACTGAGCAGTTCTTC.

This clone was picked up one time. This chain links TRBV20-1 with TRBJ2-7; either TRBD1 or TRBD2 may fit D (5 bases each). Between the trimmed V and J ends, which lost 1 base and 4 bases, there was a span of 5 bases. Germline V gives CDR1 DFQATT, CDR2 SNEGSKA (reference sequence). The CDR3 runs 11 residues. The DNA for the CDR3 is TGCAGTGCTAGAGGGGGGTACGAGCAGTACTTC. Translating gives CSARGGYEQYF.

This clone has a handful of counts. The rearrangement joins TRBV7-2 to TRBJ2-5; 13 nucleotides align to TRBD2. Trimming removed 5 bases from V and 2 bases from J; junction bases left unmatched: 8. The CDR3 has 17 residues. From germline, CDR1 is SGHTA and CDR2 FQGNSA. CDR3 residues: CASSIRLAGGLQETQYF. In nucleotides, the CDR3 is TGTGCCAGCAGCATACGACTAGCGGGAGGTCTACAAGAGACCCAGTACTTC.

The chain has TRBV2 and TRBJ2-5; no definite D call. CDR1 is SNHLY and CDR2 is FYNNEI in the germline V gene. Trimming took 6 bases from V and 5 from J, leaving 10 bases between them. This CDR3 contains 12 residues. The CDR3 DNA reads as TGTGCCAGCAGCCTGAGTCGGGAGACCCAGTACTTC. Protein sequence: CASSLSRETQYF. Variable domain in full (rest from reference TRBV2 and TRBJ2-5): EPEVTQTPSHQVTQMGQEVILRCVPISNHLYFYWYRQILGQKVEFLVSFYNNEISEKSEIFDDQFSVERPDGSNFTLKIRSTKLEDSAMYFCASSLSRETQYFGPGTRLLVL.

The rearrangement uses TRBV7-9 and TRBJ2-1; TRBD1 matches 8 bases. The CDR3 loop spans 17 amino acids. Germline assignment: CDR1 SEHNR and CDR2 FQNEAQ (reference sequence). Losses at the gene ends were 5 bases for V and 2 bases for J; bases not matched to a gene: 11. In DNA, the CDR3 is TGTGCCAGCAGCCCAATTGAAGGACAGGGACCCTACAATGAGCAGTTCTTC. Residues: CASSPIEGQGPYNEQFF.

This clone has more than one count but fewer than ten. V gene TRBV5-1 combines with J gene TRBJ1-3, with TRBD1 matching over 8 bases. The CDR3 sequence is 16 residues long. V lost 4 bases, J lost 0 bases, and 6 bases stayed unmatched. Germline CDR1 reads SGHRS; CDR2 reads YFSETQ. CDR3 in amino acids: CASSIGTGRSGNTIYF. CDR3 DNA: TGCGCCAGCAGCATAGGGACAGGTCGCTCTGGAAACACCATATATTTT.

V and J are TRBV9 and TRBJ2-7; D is perhaps TRBD2 (5 bases). Germline assignment: CDR1 SGDLS and CDR2 YYNGEE. This CDR3 region has 12 residues. V was trimmed by 3 bases and J by 6 bases, leaving 10 bases between them. The CDR3 coding sequence is TGTGCCAGCAGCGGGCACGAGGGCGAGCAGTACTTC. This gives the protein CASSGHEGEQYF.

The gene calls are TRBV18 and TRBJ1-2, with TRBD1 matching over 8 bases. J lost 2 bases, V lost 5 bases, and 7 bases had no gene match. This CDR3 is 15 amino acids long. Germline CDR1 is KGHSH and CDR2 is LQKENI. Here the CDR3 reads CASSTRQGFNYGYTF. DNA of the CDR3: TGTGCCAGCTCAACCCGACAGGGGTTCAACTATGGCTACACCTTC. The variable domain in full, completed from reference TRBV18 and TRBJ1-2, reads NAGVMQNPRHLVRRRGQEARLRCSPMKGHSHVYWYRQLPEEGLKFMVYLQKENIIDESGMPKERFSAEFPKEGPSILRIQQVVRGDSAAYFCASSTRQGFNYGYTFGSGTRLTVV.

V is TRBV5-1 and J is TRBJ2-1; D not certain. Germline loops: CDR1 SGHRS, CDR2 YFSETQ. This CDR3 region has 12 residues. Trimming took 3 bases from V and 6 from J, leaving 7 bases between them. CDR3 DNA sequence: TGCGCCAGCAGCTCTCTAGGCAATGAGCAGTTCTTC. This gives the protein CASSSLGNEQFF.

The chain combines TRBV4-3 with TRBJ2-1, with D unclear. Trimming pared 0 bases from V and 9 bases from J, leaving 6 bases between. Looked up from germline, CDR1 is LGHNA and CDR2 is YSLEER. The CDR3 runs to 12 residues. The CDR3 here is CASSQESSEQFF. The CDR3 coding sequence is TGCGCCAGCAGCCAAGAGTCTAGTGAGCAGTTCTTC.

The J gene is TRBJ1-1, the V gene TRBV19; D remains unclear. Germline loops: CDR1 LNHDA, CDR2 SQIVND (reference sequence). V lost 5 bases and J lost 4, with 14 bases in between. This CDR3 has 14 amino acids. The CDR3: CASSANLVSTEAFF. The CDR3 DNA is TGTGCCAGTAGTGCGAACTTGGTGAGCACTGAAGCTTTCTTT.

The V call is TRBV5-6, the J call TRBJ1-2; D is unclear. Germline CDR1 SGHDT, CDR2 YYEEEE. There are 13 residues in the CDR3. With 4 bases removed from V and 2 bases from J, the gap between germline ends came to 9 bases. For the CDR3, the DNA is TGTGCCAGCAGCCCGAACATAAACTATGGCTACACCTTC. Translated, it gives CASSPNINYGYTF.

CDR3 region: CAGAGQGNTGELFF. In DNA, the CDR3 is TGTGCCGGGGCGGGACAGGGAAACACCGGGGAGCTGTTTTTT. This chain uses TRBV6-6 with TRBJ2-2; 9 bases match TRBD1. This CDR3 is 14 amino acids long. V shed 11 bases and J 2 bases; nucleotides not matched to a gene: 6. Germline V CDR1 and CDR2: MNHNY, SVGAGI (reference sequence).

The chain links TRBV9 to TRBJ2-5, with D perhaps TRBD1 or TRBD2 (6 bases each). The DNA end is more similar to TRBJ2-7, so the J call may be wrong. Germline assignment: CDR1 SGDLS and CDR2 YYNGEE. This CDR3 spans 14 amino acids. In DNA, the CDR3 is TGTGCCAGCAGCCCCCGGAGGGGGTCTGACGAGCAGTACTTC. Its translation: CASSPRRGSDEQYF.

This clone came up a few times. The rearrangement uses TRBV9 and TRBJ2-1; D not certain. The CDR3 runs to 12 residues. V dropped 4 bases and J dropped 15 bases, with 17 bases sitting between them. Germline-derived CDR1 and CDR2 are SGDLS and YYNGEE. The CDR3 reads CASSHSMGPRFF. In nucleotides, the CDR3 is TGTGCCAGCAGCCATTCAATGGGTCCCCGGTTCTTC.

The rearrangement joins TRBV29-1 to TRBJ2-3; 7 bases map to TRBD2. V shed 6 bases, J shed 8 bases, and the junction held 8 bases outside the gene matches. The CDR3 is 12 residues long. Germline CDR1 is SQVTM and CDR2 is ANQGSEA. The CDR3 coding sequence is TGCAGCGTCCGCCGGGGGGAGCCTACGCAGTATTTT. Translating it yields CSVRRGEPTQYF.

The chain joins TRBV6-5 to TRBJ2-7, with D hard to call. V was pared by 6 bases and J by 2 bases, with 14 bases between. The CDR3 covers 14 residues. CDR1 and CDR2 from the germline V gene are MNHEY and SVGAGI. DNA for the CDR3: TGTGCCAGCAGATACGACCGGAGCCCCTACGAGCAGTACTTC. As protein: CASRYDRSPYEQYF.

The chain links TRBV7-7 to TRBJ2-1; D possibly corresponds to TRBD2 (5 bases). Germline loops: CDR1 SSHAT, CDR2 FNYEAQ (reference sequence). This CDR3 is 14 amino acids long. V gave up 1 base and J gave up 8 bases, with 12 bases separating them. The CDR3 region is CASSLGTLTYEQFF. The CDR3 nucleotides are TGTGCCAGCAGCTTAGGGACTCTTACATATGAGCAGTTCTTC.

The chain links TRBV21-1 to TRBJ1-1; the D call in the table, TRBD1, was not verified against the DNA. TRBV21-1 is shown as a pseudogene. The CDR3 contains 15 residues. This chain's CDR3 is CASSKKGQMLTEAFF. In DNA form, the CDR3 reads TGTGCCAGCAGCAAGAAGGGGCAGATGTTGACTGAAGCTTTCTTT.

CDR3 sequence reads: CASSLAGTGEGYTF. The DNA of the CDR3 is TGCGCCAGCAGCTTGGCGGGGACAGGGGAAGGCTACACCTTC. The V call is TRBV5-1, the J call TRBJ1-2; TRBD1 agrees at 10 bases. CDR1 is SGHRS, CDR2 YFSETQ, per germline. The CDR3 is 14 residues long. V shed 0 bases and J 8 bases; nucleotides not matched to a gene: 4. The variable domain in full, with the rest retrieved from reference TRBV5-1 and TRBJ1-2, is KAGVTQTPRYLIKTRGQQVTLSCSPISGHRSVSWYQQTPGQGLQFLFEYFSETQRNKGNFPGRFSGRQFSNSRSEMNVSTLELGDSALYLCASSLAGTGEGYTFGSGTRLTVV.

The chain carries TRBV29-1 and TRBJ2-7; 7 bases match TRBD2. CDR3 length: 18 amino acids. From germline, CDR1 is SQVTM and CDR2 ANQGSEA. V lost 6 bases and J lost 0; bases outside the gene matches: 20. CDR3 in DNA: TGCAGCGTGATCGACAAAACACTAGCGATGCGCAGCTCCTACGAGCAGTACTTC. It specifies CSVIDKTLAMRSSYEQYF.